This T cell receptor beta chain is drawn from a study of shared clonotypes between healthy human individuals. The wider study: Plates per donor: three CD4 naive, three CD4 memory, two CD8 naive, one CD8 memory. Overall study results and limits: Naive CD4 clonotype sharing across four donors was 4% to 5.5%.

Of note for this clone: The antigen remains unidentified.

Germline V CDR1 and CDR2: LNHDA, SQIVND (reference sequence). This CDR3 is 15 amino acids long. The germline V and J ends were trimmed by 7 bases and 6 bases, with 18 bases remaining between them. Assay used: immunoSEQ multiplex PCR; TCRdb lists only in-frame clones, some missing. The table lists under 2,500,000 clones, nearly 97% of them singletons, with around 0.13% in the top ten. The sequence was collected from a young man in good health. Source material: naive CD4+ T cells sorted from blood. Subset specified: CD45RA+ positively selected. The chain has TRBV19 and TRBJ2-2; TRBD1 is a possible D gene (7 bases). The CDR3 nucleotides read TGTGCCAGTAATCCCAGGGGGGATAATTCCGGGGAGCTGTTTTTT. This gives the protein CASNPRGDNSGELFF. The full variable domain, in which reference TRBV19 and TRBJ2-2 provide the parts outside the CDR3, is DGGITQSPKYLFRKEGQNVTLSCEQNLNHDAMYWYRQDPGQGLRLIYYSQIVNDFQKGDIAEGYSVSREKKESFPLTVTSAQKNPTAFYLCASNPRGDNSGELFFGEGSRLTVL.